The 11 T cell receptor beta chains below all came from one sample that was sequenced in a study of cytomegalovirus exposure and HLA in healthy donors. PCR primers comprised 60 Vbeta and 13 Jbeta primers. TCRdb's copy holds only in-frame clones and misses some; the assay was immunoSEQ multiplex PCR. This table holds roughly 150,000 clones, roughly 10% found once. Source material: PBMCs. Receptor source: a man in his forties or fifties in good health and CMV-seronegative.

V is TRBV1 and J is TRBJ1-3; the D call in the table, TRBD1, was not verified against the DNA. TRBV1 is recorded as a pseudogene. The CDR3 sequence is 17 residues long. Here the CDR3 DNA reads TGCACCAGCGGGGGATCGGGACAGGTCCGCTCTGGAAACACCATATATTTT. This translates into CTSGGSGQVRSGNTIYF.

This rearrangement joins TRBV6-1 to TRBJ1-4, with 7 nucleotides matching TRBD1. Germline CDR1 is MNHNS and CDR2 is SASEGT. V was clipped by 5 bases and J by 5 bases; unmatched bases: 8. CDR3 length: 15 amino acids. CDR3 sequence reads: CASSFRQGENEKLFF. CDR3 nucleotides: TGTGCCAGCAGTTTTCGACAGGGAGAGAATGAAAAACTGTTTTTT.

The rearrangement uses TRBV7-3 and TRBJ1-5; D remains ambiguous. Trimming stripped 2 bases from V and 6 bases from J, with 8 bases between. The CDR3 sequence is 13 residues long. Germline loops: CDR1 SGHTA, CDR2 FQGTGA. CDR3 protein: CASSLANLQPQHF. The CDR3 nucleotides read TGTGCCAGCAGCTTAGCGAACCTTCAGCCCCAGCATTTT.

The chain couples TRBV19 to TRBJ1-2, with 12 nucleotides matching TRBD1. Per germline, CDR1 LNHDA and CDR2 SQIVND (reference sequence). This CDR3 is 17 amino acids long. J lost 6 bases, V lost 5 bases, and 13 bases had no gene match. The CDR3 DNA follows: TGTGCCAGTAGTGATCCGGGACAGGGGGCACTTCCCCATGGCTACACCTTC. This gives the protein CASSDPGQGALPHGYTF.

CDR3 coding DNA: TGTGCCAGCAGCAACGACAGGGGTGGAAAGACCCAGTACTTC. It codes for CASSNDRGGKTQYF. J is TRBJ2-5 and V is TRBV21-1; TRBD1 is the table's D call, not checked against the DNA. TRBV21-1 is described as a pseudogene. The CDR3 totals 14 residues.

The chain uses TRBV30 and TRBJ1-1; TRBD1 aligns across 9 bases. The CDR3 is made up of 13 amino acids. J was trimmed by 5 bases and V by 5 bases; bases with no gene match: 6. Germline assignment: CDR1 GTSNPN and CDR2 SVGIG (reference sequence). The CDR3 loop is CAWARQGGTEAFF. CDR3 coding DNA: TGTGCCTGGGCTCGACAGGGGGGAACTGAAGCTTTCTTT.

The sample holds a few counts of this clone. The junction departs from germline at one end; a sequencing error may be responsible. V is TRBV5-8 and J is TRBJ1-1, with TRBD1 matching 7 bases. CDR3 length equals 14 residues. The germline gives CDR1 SGHTS, CDR2 YDEGEE. The CDR3, as DNA: TGTGCCAGCAGATTGGGGACAGTGTCATCTGAAGCTTTCTTT. Protein: CASRLGTVSSEAFF.

This clone showed up just a few times. J is TRBJ1-4 and V is TRBV4-2; D gene unclear. The CDR3 length is 17 residues. CDR1 and CDR2 (germline): LGHNA, YNFKEQ. Trimming left V 6 bases short and J 4 bases short, with 21 bases between. This CDR3 is CASRDYSPAESNEKLFF. The CDR3 DNA reads as TGTGCCAGCAGGGACTATTCACCCGCGGAAAGTAATGAAAAACTGTTTTTT.

This clone was seen a few times. The chain joins TRBV5-1 to TRBJ2-1; 8 bases are a match to TRBD1. V lost 5 bases and J lost 4; bases outside the gene matches: 8. The germline gives CDR1 SGHRS, CDR2 YFSETQ. The CDR3 sequence is 15 residues long. CDR3 protein: CASSPGTGGYNEQFF. The CDR3 coding sequence is TGCGCCAGCAGTCCCGGGACAGGCGGGTACAATGAGCAGTTCTTC. Based on the CDR3 plus reference TRBV5-1 and TRBJ2-1, the full variable domain is KAGVTQTPRYLIKTRGQQVTLSCSPISGHRSVSWYQQTPGQGLQFLFEYFSETQRNKGNFPGRFSGRQFSNSRSEMNVSTLELGDSALYLCASSPGTGGYNEQFFGPGTRLTVL.

The rearrangement joins TRBV7-2 to TRBJ1-6; 7 nucleotides align to TRBD1. The CDR3 loop spans 15 amino acids. The germline V gene encodes CDR1 SGHTA and CDR2 FQGNSA. Unmatched junction bases numbered 8, after V lost 5 bases and J lost 7 bases. The DNA for the CDR3 is TGTGCCAGCAGCCCGGGGACAGTACAAAATTCACCCCTCCACTTT. Amino acid sequence: CASSPGTVQNSPLHF.

The chain employs TRBV9 and TRBJ2-2, with D unresolved. In germline, CDR1 is SGDLS, CDR2 YYNGEE. The CDR3 length is 17 residues. V dropped 4 bases and J dropped 4 bases, with 20 bases sitting between them. This CDR3 is CASSPPPPSLSTGELFF. In DNA, the CDR3 is TGTGCCAGCAGCCCACCCCCCCCTAGTCTGTCCACCGGGGAGCTGTTTTTT.